The clone carrying this T cell receptor (beta chain) was picked up many times. Antigen: not known. The record originates from a study of T-cell memory formation after mild COVID-19. The overall study: TCR clusters were mostly donor specific. Study conclusions and caveats: Clones shrinking between day 15 and 85 showed a balanced CD4/CD8 split, and those that grew later tilted toward CD4+.

Germline V lookup: CDR1 SNHLY, CDR2 FYNNEI. V was shortened by 5 bases and J by 2 bases, with 12 bases between the two germline ends. This CDR3 is built from 14 residues. TCRdb reprocessed the 5' RACE reads with MiXCR, giving one entry per CDR3 protein. The repertoire holds 210,000 or so distinct CDR3 sequences, with about a sixth as singletons. The source of this sequence is an adult woman who had mild COVID-19 (a few samples of this study predate the infection). Cell type and time point are not known. The sequenced sample was PBMCs or a T cell subset sorted from them (not recorded which). This chain joins TRBV2 and TRBJ1-1, with D uncertain. DNA for the CDR3: TGTGCCAGCAGTCCCTTGACTGTAAACACTGAAGCTTTCTTT. Its translation: CASSPLTVNTEAFF.